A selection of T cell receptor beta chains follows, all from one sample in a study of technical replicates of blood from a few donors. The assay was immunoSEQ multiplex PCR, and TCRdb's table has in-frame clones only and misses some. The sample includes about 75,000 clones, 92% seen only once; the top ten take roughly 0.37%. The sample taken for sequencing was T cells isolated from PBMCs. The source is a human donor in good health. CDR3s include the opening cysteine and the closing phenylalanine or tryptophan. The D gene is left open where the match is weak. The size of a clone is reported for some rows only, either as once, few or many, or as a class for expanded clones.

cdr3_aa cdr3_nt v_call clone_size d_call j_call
CASGIMGHLVSDTQYF TGTGCCAGCGGAATTATGGGACATCTCGTGTCAGATACGCAGTATTTT TRBV13 . . TRBJ2-3
CASSLESSYNEQFF TGTGCCAGCAGCTTAGAGAGTTCCTACAATGAGCAGTTCTTC TRBV5-4 . . TRBJ2-1
CASWAGRGAYTGELFF TGTGCCAGCTGGGCAGGGCGAGGCGCATATACCGGGGAGCTGTTTTTT TRBV6-6 . . TRBJ2-2
CASSVGGSTDTQYF TGTGCCAGCAGCGTGGGAGGGAGCACAGATACGCAGTATTTT TRBV9 once TRBD2 TRBJ2-3
CASSVYGRAADTQYF TGTGCCAGCAGCGTATACGGGAGGGCCGCAGATACGCAGTATTTT TRBV9 . TRBD2 TRBJ2-3
CASSRTSGLLSEQFF TGTGCCAGCAGCCGGACTAGCGGCCTCCTGAGTGAGCAGTTCTTC TRBV9 . TRBD2 TRBJ2-1
CAILGQGVYGYTF TGTGCCATCTTGGGACAGGGAGTCTATGGCTACACCTTC TRBV10-3 . TRBD1 TRBJ1-2
CASSTGTAGTGELFF TGTGCCAGCAGCACCGGGACAGCAGGCACCGGGGAGCTGTTTTTT TRBV28 . TRBD1 TRBJ2-2
CASSLLTSGSSETQYF TGTGCCAGCAGCCTATTGACTAGCGGGAGTTCTGAGACGCAGTATTTT TRBV7-9 . TRBD2 TRBJ2-3
CASSLSSLAGAYEQYF TGTGCCAGCAGTTTATCGAGCCTAGCGGGAGCGTACGAGCAGTACTTC TRBV27 . TRBD2 TRBJ2-7
CASWGQGWAEQYF TGTGCCAGCTGGGGACAGGGGTGGGCCGAGCAGTACTTC TRBV6-5 . TRBD1 TRBJ2-7
CASSQGRDLRAEQYF TGTGCCAGCAGCCAAGGGCGGGACCTCCGGGCCGAGCAGTACTTC TRBV4-2 . . TRBJ2-7
CASSQDVGGSRNEQYF TGCGCCAGCAGCCAAGATGTCGGCGGGAGTAGAAACGAGCAGTACTTC TRBV4-3 . TRBD2 TRBJ2-7
CASSIFTEETQYF TGTGCCAGTAGTATATTTACAGAAGAGACCCAGTACTTC TRBV19 once . TRBJ2-5
CASSLVSEQFF TGTGCCAGCAGCTTAGTCAGTGAGCAGTTCTTC TRBV7-8 . . TRBJ2-1
CASRFGLAGYTDTQYF TGTGCCAGCAGATTTGGACTAGCGGGTTACACAGATACGCAGTATTTT TRBV5-6 few TRBD2 TRBJ2-3
CAWSTTGAEAFF TGTGCCTGGAGTACTACAGGGGCCGAAGCTTTCTTT TRBV30 . TRBD1 TRBJ1-1
CASSLAGTRTEAFF TGCGCCAGCAGCTTGGCCGGGACTCGCACTGAAGCTTTCTTT TRBV5-1 . . TRBJ1-1
CASSFYRNSYEQYF TGTGCCAGCAGCTTTTACAGGAACTCCTACGAGCAGTACTTC TRBV5-4 . . TRBJ2-7
CASSLSSNNEQFF TGTGCCAGCTCACTTTCTAGTAACAATGAGCAGTTCTTC TRBV18 . . TRBJ2-1
CASSFKTGPYEQYF TGTGCCAGCAGTTTTAAGACAGGACCGTACGAGCAGTACTTC TRBV27 . . TRBJ2-7
CASSWGLYTDTQYF TGTGCCAGCAGCTGGGGACTTTACACAGATACGCAGTATTTT TRBV5-6 . . TRBJ2-3
CASRLDTHYGYTF TGTGCCAGCAGGCTCGACACCCACTATGGCTACACCTTC TRBV5-5 . . TRBJ1-2
CASSSKRLMKVRNEQFF TGTGCCAGTAGTTCAAAGAGACTGATGAAGGTTCGCAATGAGCAGTTCTTC TRBV19 . . TRBJ2-1
CASSESEYGYTF TGCGCCAGCAGTGAGTCAGAGTATGGCTACACCTTC TRBV10-2 few . TRBJ1-2
CASSPTGQRDTQYF TGTGCCAGCAGCCCGACAGGGCAGAGAGATACGCAGTATTTT TRBV28 once TRBD1 TRBJ2-3
CASSQGSGDYNEQFF TGCGCCAGCAGCCAAGGTAGCGGTGACTACAATGAGCAGTTCTTC TRBV4-3 . . TRBJ2-1
CASSWGQGQVSPLHF TGTGCCAGCAGTTGGGGACAGGGCCAGGTGTCACCCCTCCACTTT TRBV28 once TRBD1 TRBJ1-6
CASSGTGFSTTSLYNEQFF TGTGCCAGCAGCGGGACAGGGTTTTCTACTACGTCCCTCTACAATGAGCAGTTCTTC TRBV11-1 . TRBD1 TRBJ2-1
CASSLTGTGLTEAFF TGCGCCAGCAGCTTGACAGGGACAGGGCTCACTGAAGCTTTCTTT TRBV5-1 . TRBD1 TRBJ1-1
CASSLALGRYEQYF TGTGCCAGCAGCTTGGCACTAGGGAGATACGAGCAGTACTTC TRBV5-4 . . TRBJ2-7
CASSLYLGRNQPQHF TGTGCCAGCAGTTTATACCTAGGCAGAAATCAGCCCCAGCATTTT TRBV27 . . TRBJ1-5
CASSLAAGLNTEAFF TGCGCCAGCAGCTTGGCTGCAGGATTGAACACTGAAGCTTTCTTT TRBV5-1 . . TRBJ1-1
CASSRDSGFNEQFF TGTGCCAGCAGTAGGGACAGCGGGTTCAATGAGCAGTTCTTC TRBV7-2 . . TRBJ2-1
CAWSQTRTFTDTQYF TGTGCCTGGAGTCAGACAAGAACTTTCACAGATACGCAGTATTTT TRBV30 once . TRBJ2-3
CATRTGERYEQYF TGTGCCACTCGAACAGGGGAGAGATACGAGCAGTACTTC TRBV2 . TRBD1 TRBJ2-7
CASSQTTGTYEQYF TGTGCCAGCTCCCAGACTACAGGGACCTACGAGCAGTACTTC TRBV18 . . TRBJ2-7
CASSSGNTQYF TGTGCCAGCAGCTCGGGAAATACGCAGTATTTT TRBV11-2 . . TRBJ2-3
CASSPLPLGHLNQPQHF TGTGCCAGCTCACCACTTCCTCTGGGACATCTGAATCAGCCCCAGCATTTT TRBV18 . . TRBJ1-5
CASSVDGTGNSGNTIYF TGTGCCAGCAGCGTAGATGGGACAGGGAACTCTGGAAACACCATATATTTT TRBV9 . TRBD1 TRBJ1-3
CASSAKGGLSSYEQYF TGTGCCAGCAGCGCGAAGGGGGGGCTTAGCTCCTACGAGCAGTACTTC TRBV9 once . TRBJ2-7
CASSQDQAGTEAFF TGTGCCAGCAGCCAAGACCAGGCGGGGACTGAAGCTTTCTTT TRBV4-2 . . TRBJ1-1
CASSLERNTIYF TGTGCCAGTTCCTTGGAGCGGAACACCATATATTTT TRBV28 . . TRBJ1-3
CASSGGGTEAFF TGTGCCAGCAGCGGAGGAGGAACTGAAGCTTTCTTT TRBV9 . . TRBJ1-1
CASSVGLSGITYEQYF TGTGCCAGCAGCGTGGGACTAAGCGGGATCACCTACGAGCAGTACTTC TRBV28 . TRBD2 TRBJ2-7
CASSPGLAGVYNEQFF TGCGCCAGCAGCCCGGGGCTAGCGGGGGTATACAATGAGCAGTTCTTC TRBV4-1 . TRBD2 TRBJ2-1
CAISRMEDTDTQYF TGTGCCATCTCTCGGATGGAGGACACAGATACGCAGTATTTT TRBV10-3 once . TRBJ2-3
CATSRGARAQGNYGYTF TGTGCCACCAGCAGAGGGGCGCGGGCGCAAGGCAACTATGGCTACACCTTC TRBV15 . . TRBJ1-2
CAIGGSQPQHF TGTGCCATCGGGGGGTCTCAGCCCCAGCATTTT TRBV10-3 once . TRBJ1-5
CASSRLAENNEQFF TGTGCCAGCAGCCGACTAGCGGAAAACAATGAGCAGTTCTTC TRBV5-4 once TRBD2 TRBJ2-1
CASSSSGTSGNEQFF TGTGCCAGCAGTTCTTCCGGGACTAGCGGCAATGAGCAGTTCTTC TRBV27 . TRBD2 TRBJ2-1
CSAQTGNTIYF TGCAGTGCTCAGACTGGAAACACCATATATTTT TRBV20-1 . . TRBJ1-3
CAWSPPLAGGYNEQFF TGTGCCTGGAGCCCCCCCCTAGCGGGAGGGTACAATGAGCAGTTCTTC TRBV30 . TRBD2 TRBJ2-1
CASSYSAEGTEAFF TGTGCCAGCAGTTATAGTGCGGAAGGCACTGAAGCTTTCTTT TRBV6-5 . . TRBJ1-1
CASSDGTAPYEQYF TGTGCCAGCAGTGACGGGACTGCACCCTACGAGCAGTACTTC TRBV2 . . TRBJ2-7